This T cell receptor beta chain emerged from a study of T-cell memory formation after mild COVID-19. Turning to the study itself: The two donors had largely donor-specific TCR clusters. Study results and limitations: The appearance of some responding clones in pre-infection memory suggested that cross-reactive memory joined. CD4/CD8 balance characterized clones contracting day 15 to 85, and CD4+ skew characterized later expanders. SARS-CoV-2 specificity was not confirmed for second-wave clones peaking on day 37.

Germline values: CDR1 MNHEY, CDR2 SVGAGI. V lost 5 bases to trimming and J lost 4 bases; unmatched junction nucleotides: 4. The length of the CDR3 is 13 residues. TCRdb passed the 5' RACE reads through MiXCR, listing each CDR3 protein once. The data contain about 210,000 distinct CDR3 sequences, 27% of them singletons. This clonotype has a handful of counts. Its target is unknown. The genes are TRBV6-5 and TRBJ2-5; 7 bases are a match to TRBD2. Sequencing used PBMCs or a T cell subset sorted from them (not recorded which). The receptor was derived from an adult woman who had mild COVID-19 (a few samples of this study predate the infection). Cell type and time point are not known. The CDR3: CASSVIAGETQYF. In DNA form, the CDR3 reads TGTGCCAGCAGTGTCATAGCGGGAGAGACCCAGTACTTC.